This is a list of T cell receptor beta chains from one sample in a study of T cell responses to AZD1222 COVID-19 vaccine. Libraries were prepared by immunoSEQ multiplex PCR; TCRdb keeps only in-frame clonotypes and omits some of them. The sample holds about 180,000 clones, approximately 92% seen once. The source material was peripheral blood, sampled on day 0 of AZD1222 vaccination. Source of these receptors: an adult in good health. The conserved cysteine and the conserved F or W are not part of the CDR3 here. Each record gives: J gene, V gene, CDR3 protein.

TRBJ1-1,TRBV20-1,SAGHTEAF
TRBJ2-2,TRBV12-3/TRBV12-4,ASSFKSPGELF
TRBJ1-2,TRBV27,ASSLHRTYGYT
TRBJ2-1,TRBV5-4,ASSLLLGLAGFAPEEQF
TRBJ1-5,TRBV27,ASRRGQGAGNQPQH
TRBJ2-1,TRBV6-4,ASAPGQGYNEQF
TRBJ1-5,TRBV27,ASSTGGVQPQH
TRBJ1-2,TRBV6-5,ASSPFKIGYT
TRBJ1-1,TRBV29-1,SVALRHSATEAF
TRBJ1-4,TRBV11-2,ASSFQGFEKLF
TRBJ1-1,TRBV7-9,ASNFAVTGTEAF
TRBJ1-1,TRBV5-4,ASSLDPTPMNTEAF